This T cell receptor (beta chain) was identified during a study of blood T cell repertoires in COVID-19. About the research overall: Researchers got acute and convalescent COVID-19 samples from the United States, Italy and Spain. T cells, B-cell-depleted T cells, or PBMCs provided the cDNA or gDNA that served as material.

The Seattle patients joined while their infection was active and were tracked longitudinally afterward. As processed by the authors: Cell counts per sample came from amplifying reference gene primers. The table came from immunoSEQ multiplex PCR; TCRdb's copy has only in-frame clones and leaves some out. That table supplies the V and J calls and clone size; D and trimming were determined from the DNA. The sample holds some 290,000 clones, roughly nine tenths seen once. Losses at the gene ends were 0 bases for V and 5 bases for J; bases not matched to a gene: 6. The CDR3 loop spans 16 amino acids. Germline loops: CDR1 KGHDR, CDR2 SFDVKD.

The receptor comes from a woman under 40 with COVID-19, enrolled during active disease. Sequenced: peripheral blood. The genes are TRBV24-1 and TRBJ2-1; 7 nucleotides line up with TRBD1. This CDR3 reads CATSDLETGPNNEQFF. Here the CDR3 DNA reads TGTGCCACCAGTGATTTGGAGACAGGGCCCAACAATGAGCAGTTCTTC.